One and the same sample provided the 3 T cell receptor beta chains below, sequenced in a study of monozygotic twins with inflammatory bowel disease. TCRdb re-analyzed the 5' RACE reads; it lists each CDR3 protein once, without DNA. With 200,000 to 250,000 distinct CDR3 sequences in the sample, the ten largest clones hold roughly 7.5%. Sequencing used blood. The receptors come from a human donor with ulcerative colitis or Crohn's disease, or a healthy co-twin of an affected twin (not recorded which).

This chain connects TRBV24-1 to TRBJ2-3; the D gene TCRdb calls, TRBD1, cannot be checked with no DNA. The CDR3 totals 15 residues. Germline V gene data show CDR1 as KGHDR and CDR2 as SFDVKD. The CDR3 here is CATSLGQGIADTQYF.

The chain has TRBV30 and TRBJ2-1; the D call of TRBD1 rests on TCRdb alone, since no DNA is present to check it. Germline CDR1 GTSNPN, CDR2 SVGIG (reference sequence). This CDR3 comprises 12 residues. The CDR3: CAYISTRDRGIF. The whole variable domain, filled in from reference TRBV30 and TRBJ2-1, reads SQTIHQWPATLVQPVGSPLSLECTVEGTSNPNLYWYRQAAGRGLQLLFYSVGIGQISSEVPQNLSASRPQDRQFILSSKKLLLSDSGFYLCAYISTRDRGIFGPGTRLTVL.

The chain recombines TRBV7-2 with TRBJ2-1; TCRdb's assignment of TRBD2 cannot be checked, as there is no DNA. The CDR3 spans 15 residues. Per germline, CDR1 SGHTA and CDR2 FQGNSA. CDR3: CASSRGVAGAFEQFF.